The clone carrying this TCR beta chain was counted many times. Antigen: not known. This sample was taken from a study of T cells in localized non-small cell lung cancer. Some clones are missing from TCRdb's copy, which holds only in-frame ones; the method was immunoSEQ multiplex PCR. The repertoire holds over 5,500 clones, with around 23% as singletons. Germline CDR1 and CDR2: SGHNT and YENEEA. V was clipped by 3 bases and J by 7 bases, with 21 bases between them. The CDR3 runs 16 residues. Study observations and caveats: Uninvolved adjacent lung showed the highest T cell clonality, exceeding tumor. Increased T cell density in blood showed an association with longer overall survival. Turning up in adjacent lung were a median around 50 of the top 100 tumor clones. Because sequencing included only one region (of the tumor), heterogeneity remains possible.

This sample comprised lung tumor tissue, obtained before any cancer treatment. This TCR was recovered from a man aged 35 to 70 with stage III squamous cell lung carcinoma. V gene TRBV11-3 combines with J gene TRBJ2-5, with D possibly being TRBD1 (5 bases). The CDR3 sequence: CASSLVDTTGNGTQYF. In nucleotides, the CDR3 is TGTGCCAGCAGCTTGGTGGACACGACGGGTAACGGGACCCAGTACTTC.